These 27 T cell receptor beta chains came from one sample sequenced in a study of shared clonotypes between healthy human individuals. The table came from immunoSEQ multiplex PCR; TCRdb's copy has only in-frame clones and leaves some out. The sample holds about 2.4 million clones, roughly nine tenths seen once. Input material: naive CD4+ T cells sorted from blood. Subset here: CD45RA+ positively selected. The receptors derive from a man between 18 and 29 years old in good health.

This chain uses TRBV28 with TRBJ1-2; possibly TRBD1 for D (6 bases). The CDR3 sequence is 14 residues long. Looked up from germline, CDR1 is MDHEN and CDR2 is SYDVKM. V was clipped by 6 bases and J by 4 bases, with 15 bases between them. The CDR3 DNA is TGTGCCAGCAGCTGGGACACTACCACCTATGGCTACACCTTC. This encodes CASSWDTTTYGYTF.

The gene calls are TRBV5-6 and TRBJ2-5, with D unclear. The CDR3 covers 11 residues. CDR1 SGHDT and CDR2 YYEEEE come from the germline V gene. The germline V and J ends were trimmed by 2 bases and 6 bases, with 5 bases remaining between them. This chain's CDR3 is CASSLDKTQYF. The CDR3 DNA is TGTGCCAGCAGCTTAGATAAGACCCAGTACTTC.

The V gene is TRBV7-2, the J gene TRBJ2-1, with D tentatively TRBD1 (6 bases). V lost 5 bases and J 7 bases, leaving 9 bases between the germline ends. The CDR3 is 12 residues long. CDR1 and CDR2 from the germline V gene are SGHTA and FQGNSA. This CDR3 reads CASSTRGNEQFF. The CDR3 DNA follows: TGTGCCAGCAGCACGAGGGGGAATGAGCAGTTCTTC.

The chain recombines TRBV7-9 with TRBJ2-7; TRBD1 aligns across 8 bases. The CDR3 is 16 residues long. The V gene's germline CDR1 is SEHNR and CDR2 FQNEAQ (reference sequence). Unmatched junction bases numbered 14, after V lost 5 bases and J lost 5 bases. Here the CDR3 reads CASSRMGQGALDEQYF. CDR3 DNA sequence: TGTGCCAGCAGCAGGATGGGGCAGGGGGCGCTGGACGAGCAGTACTTC.

The DNA of the CDR3 is TGTGCCAGCCGAGCTAATTTAAATTCACCCCTCCACTTT. Protein sequence: CASRANLNSPLHF. The V and J genes are TRBV27 and TRBJ1-6; D gene ambiguous. V lost 8 bases to trimming and J lost 7 bases, with 12 bases between them. CDR1 and CDR2 (germline): MNHEY, SMNVEV (reference sequence). The CDR3 is 13 amino acids.

V gene TRBV5-1 combines with J gene TRBJ2-1; D not resolved. Germline CDR1 reads SGHRS; CDR2 reads YFSETQ. The V and J ends lost 4 bases and 0 bases respectively, with 11 bases between them. This CDR3 comprises 15 residues. The CDR3 spells CASSLTSSSYNEQFF. The CDR3 region has the DNA TGCGCCAGCAGCCTCACTTCGAGCTCCTACAATGAGCAGTTCTTC.

Points on this clone: One end of the junction varies from germline; a read error may be responsible. The chain has TRBV7-9 and TRBJ2-5; the D call may be TRBD1 or TRBD2 (6 bases each). The J call may be incorrect, as the DNA end agrees better with TRBJ2-7. The CDR3 consists of 14 residues. Per the germline V gene, CDR1 is SEHNR and CDR2 is FQNEAQ (reference sequence). This CDR3 is CANSLEGDRAEQYF. In DNA, the CDR3 is TGTGCCAACAGCTTGGAGGGGGATAGGGCCGAGCAGTACTTC.

The chain couples TRBV5-6 to TRBJ1-5; the D gene is possibly TRBD1 (5 bases). Germline CDR1 is SGHDT and CDR2 is YYEEEE. The CDR3 is made up of 17 amino acids. V dropped 0 bases and J dropped 1 base, with 14 bases sitting between them. The CDR3 DNA follows: TGTGCCAGCAGCTTGGCCGCCTGGGGCCGAAGCAATCAGCCCCAGCATTTT. It encodes CASSLAAWGRSNQPQHF.

The rearrangement links TRBV7-2 to TRBJ2-5, with 9 bases lining up with TRBD1. CDR3 size: 14 residues. Germline CDR1 is SGHTA and CDR2 is FQGNSA. After removal of 5 bases from V and 5 bases from J, the junction contained 6 bases not matched to a gene. In DNA, the CDR3 is TGTGCCAGCAGCCCGTTGGGACAGGGTGAGACCCAGTACTTC. This encodes CASSPLGQGETQYF.

In this sample, this clone turned up once. The chain combines TRBV6-6 with TRBJ2-6, with D maybe TRBD2 (6 bases). The CDR3 contains 16 residues. Germline values: CDR1 MNHNY, CDR2 SVGAGI (reference sequence). Deletions cut 4 bases from V and 0 bases from J, with 10 bases between. The CDR3 sequence is CASSLDYPSGANVLTF. In DNA, the CDR3 is TGTGCCAGCAGTTTGGACTACCCCTCTGGGGCCAACGTCCTGACTTTC.

Only a few counts were recorded for this clone. The V call is TRBV30, the J call TRBJ1-2; the D is unclear. The CDR3 runs to 14 residues. The V gene's germline CDR1 is GTSNPN and CDR2 SVGIG (reference sequence). The V gene lost 2 bases and the J gene lost 7 bases, with 17 bases spanning the gap. Here the CDR3 reads CAWSSGVRGPGYTF. The CDR3 nucleotides read TGTGCCTGGAGTTCCGGGGTGAGAGGGCCTGGCTACACCTTC.

This chain connects TRBV10-3 to TRBJ2-3; TRBD2 is a possible D gene (6 bases). The germline V gene has CDR1 ENHRY and CDR2 SYGVKD. V lost 3 bases, J lost 0 bases, and 13 bases lay in between. The CDR3 has 16 residues. The CDR3 is CAISEVGGASTDTQYF. Here the CDR3 DNA reads TGTGCCATCAGTGAAGTGGGCGGGGCTAGCACAGATACGCAGTATTTT.

As for this clone: Distinct nucleotide sequences in the sample also encode this CDR3. The J gene is TRBJ2-7, the V gene TRBV2; 7 positions match TRBD2. The germline V gene has CDR1 SNHLY and CDR2 FYNNEI. This CDR3 comprises 12 residues. Trimming took 8 bases from V and 0 from J; bases not matched to a gene: 1. The CDR3, as DNA: TGTGCCAGCCGCGGGAGCTCCTACGAGCAGTACTTC. Its protein is CASRGSSYEQYF.

This clone has just one count. J is TRBJ2-2 and V is TRBV19; 10 bases map to TRBD2. CDR3 length: 16 residues. From germline, CDR1 is LNHDA and CDR2 SQIVND (reference sequence). Trimming removed 6 bases from V and 0 bases from J; junction bases left unmatched: 4. Written as DNA, the CDR3 is TGTGCCAGTAGAGGCAGCGGGGGGGCGAACACCGGGGAGCTGTTTTTT. It is translated as CASRGSGGANTGELFF.

The table lists this clone with a count of one. CDR3 coding DNA: TGTGCCATCAGGACAGGGGGAACCTACGAGCAGTACTTC. This codes for CAIRTGGTYEQYF. The rearrangement links TRBV10-3 to TRBJ2-7, with TRBD1 matching over 9 bases. This CDR3 region has 13 residues. Germline assignment: CDR1 ENHRY and CDR2 SYGVKD. Trimming took 6 bases from V and 2 from J; bases not matched to a gene: 2.

The chain uses TRBV6-5 and TRBJ1-6, with D unresolved. This CDR3 is built from 13 residues. From germline, CDR1 is MNHEY and CDR2 SVGAGI. Trimming shortened V by 6 bases and J by 8 bases, and 11 bases separated the two germline ends. CDR3 sequence (DNA): TGTGCCAGCAGCCGGGGAAGGGATTCACCCCTCCACTTT. Translating it yields CASSRGRDSPLHF.

The chain joins TRBV27 to TRBJ1-5, with 8 positions matching TRBD1. CDR3 length: 14 residues. The V gene's germline CDR1 is MNHEY and CDR2 SMNVEV (reference sequence). The V and J ends lost 4 bases and 7 bases, in that order; junction bases with no gene match: 6. The CDR3 is CASSWDRKGQPQHF. CDR3 coding DNA: TGTGCCAGCAGTTGGGACAGGAAAGGCCAGCCCCAGCATTTT.

The chain is built from TRBV6-5 and TRBJ2-2, with D possibly matching TRBD1 (6 bases). CDR3 size: 16 residues. Trimming removed 1 base at V and 3 bases at J, with 12 bases between. The V gene's germline CDR1 is MNHEY and CDR2 SVGAGI. CDR3 DNA: TGTGCCAGCAGTTACTTTGGGGGCTCGGACACCGGGGAGCTGTTTTTT. It yields the protein CASSYFGGSDTGELFF.

The chain has TRBV29-1 and TRBJ2-5, with D possibly TRBD2 on 5 matching bases. From germline, CDR1 is SQVTM and CDR2 ANQGSEA. Trimming cost V 0 bases and J 3 bases, with 11 bases left between them. The CDR3 is 14 amino acids. Written as DNA, the CDR3 is TGCAGCGTTGAAGATTGGCCCGGGGAAGAGACCCAGTACTTC. Residues: CSVEDWPGEETQYF.

As to this clone: The sample has other DNA sequences that encode this CDR3 too. The chain recombines TRBV6-6 with TRBJ1-3; D gene unclear. CDR1 is MNHNY and CDR2 is SVGAGI in the germline V gene (reference sequence). Trimming left V 5 bases short and J 0 bases short, with 5 bases between. The CDR3 contains 13 residues. CDR3 in amino acids: CASSRSSGNTIYF. The CDR3 bases are TGTGCCAGCAGTCGTAGCTCTGGAAACACCATATATTTT.

The chain employs TRBV7-8 and TRBJ2-2; 10 bases map to TRBD2. The CDR3 has 19 residues. V shed 2 bases and J 4 bases; nucleotides not matched to a gene: 13. Germline CDR1 and CDR2: SGHVS and FQNEAQ. Here the CDR3 reads CASSLYGVWLAGATGELFF. The CDR3 DNA sequence: TGTGCCAGCAGCTTATACGGGGTGTGGCTAGCGGGAGCCACCGGGGAGCTGTTTTTT.

V and J are TRBV29-1 and TRBJ2-3; no firm D call. CDR1 and CDR2 from the germline V gene are SQVTM and ANQGSEA. This CDR3 has 14 residues. The V and J ends lost 2 bases and 4 bases respectively, with 13 bases between them. The CDR3 coding sequence is TGCAGCGTTGAAATAGTATCAAGGGCAGATACGCAGTATTTT. It codes for CSVEIVSRADTQYF.

This rearrangement joins TRBV30 to TRBJ1-2; TRBD1 matches at 7 bases. Per the germline V gene, CDR1 is GTSNPN and CDR2 is SVGIG (reference sequence). CDR3 size: 14 residues. J lost 4 bases, V lost 3 bases, and 8 bases had no gene match. CDR3 sequence reads: CAWSVNRDSYGYTF. The CDR3 DNA is TGTGCCTGGAGCGTTAACCGGGACAGCTATGGCTACACCTTC. Looking up the rest from reference TRBV30 and TRBJ1-2 gives the full variable domain: SQTIHQWPATLVQPVGSPLSLECTVEGTSNPNLYWYRQAAGRGLQLLFYSVGIGQISSEVPQNLSASRPQDRQFILSSKKLLLSDSGFYLCAWSVNRDSYGYTFGSGTRLTVV.

The V call is TRBV9, the J call TRBJ2-5, with D perhaps TRBD1 (6 bases). The V and J ends lost 1 base and 3 bases respectively, with 10 bases between them. Germline V gives CDR1 SGDLS, CDR2 YYNGEE. This CDR3 is 14 amino acids long. In nucleotides, the CDR3 is TGTGCCAGCAGCGTACAGGGGTACAAAGAGACCCAGTACTTC. This codes for CASSVQGYKETQYF.

This clone was observed a few times. The CDR3: CASSYSRGYNTEAFF. In DNA, the CDR3 is TGTGCCAGCAGTTACTCGAGAGGGTACAACACTGAAGCTTTCTTT. The rearrangement uses TRBV6-6 and TRBJ1-1; D is unclear. Germline V CDR1 and CDR2: MNHNY, SVGAGI (reference sequence). CDR3 length: 15 amino acids. V lost 0 bases, J lost 2 bases, and 10 bases lay in between.

This clone was detected only once. V usage is TRBV10-2 and J usage is TRBJ2-3; D is unclear. Germline-derived CDR1 and CDR2 are WSHSY and SAAADI. V was clipped by 3 bases and J by 0 bases, with 13 bases between them. The CDR3 covers 16 residues. The CDR3 here is CASSEPPRRSTDTQYF. As DNA, the CDR3 is TGCGCCAGCAGTGAACCCCCGCGGCGGAGCACAGATACGCAGTATTTT.

The chain combines TRBV10-3 with TRBJ2-3, with 14 nucleotides matching TRBD2. With 6 bases clipped from V and 2 bases from J, the junction kept 10 bases outside the gene matches. Germline-derived CDR1 and CDR2 are ENHRY and SYGVKD. This CDR3 contains 18 residues. The CDR3 DNA reads TGTGCCATCAGGGCAGGACTAGCGGGAGGCGCCTCCACAGATACGCAGTATTTT. Its protein product is CAIRAGLAGGASTDTQYF.